These 13 T cell receptor beta chains were all obtained from the same sample, sequenced in a study of T cells after posttransplantation cyclophosphamide. Produced via immunoSEQ multiplex PCR; TCRdb's table is partial and in-frame only. Observed are about 39,000 clones, no singletons, with the top ten taking approximately 4.5%. The material sequenced was PBMCs. Source of these receptors: a woman aged 45 to 65 in good health and a related stem cell transplant donor.

This clone has only a few counts. The rearrangement joins TRBV7-9 to TRBJ1-1; 9 bases agree with TRBD1. V lost 3 bases to trimming and J lost 5 bases; unmatched junction nucleotides: 10. The CDR3 length is 16 residues. Germline values: CDR1 SEHNR, CDR2 FQNEAQ (reference sequence). Here the CDR3 reads CASSFLQDRGETEAFF. The CDR3 bases are TGTGCCAGCAGCTTTCTTCAGGACAGGGGAGAGACTGAAGCTTTCTTT.

This clone was detected ten times or more. This chain joins TRBV6-5 and TRBJ1-3; unclear D gene. The ends were cut back, 8 bases at V and 5 bases at J, with 13 bases in the middle. CDR3 length equals 13 residues. Germline V gene sequence: CDR1 MNHEY, CDR2 SVGAGI. CDR3 region: CASLSVERNTIYF. Written as DNA, the CDR3 is TGTGCCAGCTTATCGGTAGAACGAAACACCATATATTTT.

This clone appeared many times. The chain combines TRBV6-1 with TRBJ2-7; TRBD1 might be the D (6 bases). Germline V gene sequence: CDR1 MNHNS, CDR2 SASEGT. Trimming took off 7 bases at V and 3 bases at J, with 13 bases between the two ends. The CDR3 totals 13 residues. The DNA of the CDR3 is TGTGCCAGCATTAAGGACAGAAGCTACGAGCAGTACTTC. Encoded protein: CASIKDRSYEQYF.

This clone was seen repeatedly, ten times or more. CDR3 bases: TGTGCCAGCAGTTCCGAGACCCGGGGAGCTGAAGCTTTCTTT. Translating it yields CASSSETRGAEAFF. V is TRBV27 and J is TRBJ1-1; the D is unclear. This CDR3 contains 14 residues. Looked up from germline, CDR1 is MNHEY and CDR2 is SMNVEV (reference sequence). Trimming pared 4 bases from V and 6 bases from J, leaving 15 bases between.

The sample holds many counts of this clone. CDR3 DNA: TGTGCCACTCCCAGGCAGGGCACCGGGGAGCTGTTTTTT. Translated, it gives CATPRQGTGELFF. The chain employs TRBV2 and TRBJ2-2; TRBD1 might be the D (5 bases). This CDR3 comprises 13 residues. Germline V lookup: CDR1 SNHLY, CDR2 FYNNEI. V was clipped by 10 bases and J by 4 bases, with 13 bases between them.

Ten or more counts support this clone. The chain joins TRBV7-2 to TRBJ2-7, with TRBD2 identical over 11 bases. V was clipped by 4 bases and J by 4 bases; unmatched bases: 9. Germline V gene sequence: CDR1 SGHTA, CDR2 FQGNSA. The length of the CDR3 is 16 residues. The CDR3 coding sequence is TGTGCCAGCAGCTACGCGACTAGCGGGGCTTATTACGAGCAGTACTTC. Its protein is CASSYATSGAYYEQYF.

The genes are TRBV27 and TRBJ2-3, with D possibly matching TRBD2 (6 bases). CDR1 and CDR2 (germline): MNHEY, SMNVEV (reference sequence). V was pared by 5 bases and J by 6 bases, with 18 bases between. The CDR3 is made up of 15 amino acids. The CDR3 protein is CASSPLRTEGDTQYF. CDR3 in DNA: TGTGCCAGCAGTCCCCTGCGGACGGAGGGGGATACGCAGTATTTT.

This clone was found many times. The genes are TRBV4-1 and TRBJ2-7, with a possible D match to TRBD1 (6 bases). Looked up from germline, CDR1 is MGHRA and CDR2 is YSYEKL. The germline V and J ends were trimmed by 0 bases and 0 bases, with 9 bases remaining between them. The CDR3 length is 15 residues. The CDR3 DNA follows: TGCGCCAGCAGCCAAGAACAGGGCTACTCCTACGAGCAGTACTTC. Translation: CASSQEQGYSYEQYF.

V gene TRBV27 combines with J gene TRBJ2-1, with 8 bases fitting TRBD1. The CDR3 extends over 15 amino acids. J was trimmed by 10 bases and V by 4 bases; bases with no gene match: 12. Germline assignment: CDR1 MNHEY and CDR2 SMNVEV (reference sequence). The CDR3 sequence: CASSYSSDRAREQFF. The CDR3 region has the DNA TGTGCCAGCAGTTACAGCTCGGACAGGGCACGAGAGCAGTTCTTC.

This clone has ten or more counts. The chain carries TRBV2 and TRBJ1-4; the D gene is possibly TRBD1 (5 bases). Germline CDR1 SNHLY, CDR2 FYNNEI. This CDR3 comprises 13 residues. Trimming left V 4 bases short and J 5 bases short, with 8 bases between. The CDR3 spells CASSGSGNEKLFF. Written as DNA, the CDR3 is TGTGCCAGCAGTGGGTCAGGGAATGAAAAACTGTTTTTT. Looking up the rest from reference TRBV2 and TRBJ1-4 gives the full variable domain: EPEVTQTPSHQVTQMGQEVILRCVPISNHLYFYWYRQILGQKVEFLVSFYNNEISEKSEIFDDQFSVERPDGSNFTLKIRSTKLEDSAMYFCASSGSGNEKLFFGSGTQLSVL.

This clone was recorded many times. The chain links TRBV11-2 to TRBJ2-1; 8 bases fit TRBD2. This CDR3 has 17 amino acids. V was clipped by 1 base and J by 1 base; unmatched bases: 6. The germline CDR1 and CDR2 sequences are SGHAT and FQNNGV. CDR3: CASSLGIAGPSYNEQFF. The CDR3 DNA reads as TGTGCCAGCAGCTTAGGGATAGCGGGGCCTTCCTACAATGAGCAGTTCTTC.

This clone was counted many times. This chain links TRBV9 with TRBJ2-2, with 11 bases matching TRBD2. Germline CDR1 and CDR2: SGDLS and YYNGEE. Trimming at V came to 0 bases and at J to 5 bases, leaving 6 bases not matched to a gene. This CDR3 contains 17 residues. CDR3 protein: CASSVVGSGGATGELFF. DNA of the CDR3: TGTGCCAGCAGCGTAGTAGGTAGCGGGGGGGCTACCGGGGAGCTGTTTTTT.

This clone showed up many times. The rearrangement joins TRBV28 to TRBJ2-1, with 11 bases matching TRBD1. CDR3 length: 20 amino acids. From germline, CDR1 is MDHEN and CDR2 SYDVKM. Unmatched junction bases numbered 21, after V lost 6 bases and J lost 5 bases. The CDR3 nucleotides read TGTGCCAGCAGCCCGGACAGGGGGCTACTGGGGGGATATAGTGACAATGAGCAGTTCTTC. The encoded protein is CASSPDRGLLGGYSDNEQFF.